This T cell receptor beta chain was captured by sequencing in a study of blood T cell repertoires in COVID-19. The CDR3 extends over 16 amino acids. Germline V gives CDR1 SGDLS, CDR2 YYNGEE. V was pared by 3 bases and J by 0 bases, with 7 bases of the junction left unmatched. Only in-frame clones appear in the TCRdb table, and some are missing; sequencing was by immunoSEQ multiplex PCR. Of under 250,000 clones in the sample, roughly 90% were seen once. The sample consisted of peripheral blood. The clonotype comes from a woman aged 60-75 years with acute or convalescent COVID-19. The V call is TRBV9, the J call TRBJ1-1, with TRBD1 matching over 8 bases. The CDR3 coding sequence is TGTGCCAGCAGCGCGACAGGGGCCCCAATGAACACTGAAGCTTTCTTT. Its translation: CASSATGAPMNTEAFF.